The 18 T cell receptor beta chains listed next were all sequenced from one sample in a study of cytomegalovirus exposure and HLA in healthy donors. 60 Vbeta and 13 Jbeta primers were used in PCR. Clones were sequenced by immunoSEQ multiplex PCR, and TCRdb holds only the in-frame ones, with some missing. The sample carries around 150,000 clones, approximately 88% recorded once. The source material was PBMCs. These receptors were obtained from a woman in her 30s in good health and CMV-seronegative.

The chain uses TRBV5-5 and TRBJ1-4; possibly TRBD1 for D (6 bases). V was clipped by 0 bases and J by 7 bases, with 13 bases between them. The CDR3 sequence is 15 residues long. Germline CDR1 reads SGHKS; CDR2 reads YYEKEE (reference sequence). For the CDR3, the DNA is TGTGCCAGCAGCTTGGTACAGGGTCGGGTTGAAAAACTGTTTTTT. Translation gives CASSLVQGRVEKLFF. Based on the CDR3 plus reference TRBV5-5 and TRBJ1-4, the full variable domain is DAGVTQSPTHLIKTRGQQVTLRCSPISGHKSVSWYQQVLGQGPQFIFQYYEKEERGRGNFPDRFSARQFPNYSSELNVNALLLGDSALYLCASSLVQGRVEKLFFGSGTQLSVL.

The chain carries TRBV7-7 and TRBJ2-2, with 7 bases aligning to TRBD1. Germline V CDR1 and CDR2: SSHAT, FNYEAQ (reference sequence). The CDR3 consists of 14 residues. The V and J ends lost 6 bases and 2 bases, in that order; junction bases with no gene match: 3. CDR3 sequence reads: CASSRDRNTGELFF. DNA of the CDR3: TGTGCCAGCAGTAGGGACAGAAACACCGGGGAGCTGTTTTTT. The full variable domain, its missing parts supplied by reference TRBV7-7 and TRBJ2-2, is GAGVSQSPRYKVTKRGQDVTLRCDPISSHATLYWYQQALGQGPEFLTYFNYEAQPDKSGLPSDRFSAERPEGSISTLTIQRTEQRDSAMYRCASSRDRNTGELFFGEGSRLTVL.

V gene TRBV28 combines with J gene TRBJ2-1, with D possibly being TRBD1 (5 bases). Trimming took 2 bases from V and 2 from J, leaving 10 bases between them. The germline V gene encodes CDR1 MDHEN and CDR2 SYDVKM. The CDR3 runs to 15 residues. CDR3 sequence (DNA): TGTGCCAGCAGTTTAGGTCAGGGCGCCTACAATGAGCAGTTCTTC. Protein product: CASSLGQGAYNEQFF.

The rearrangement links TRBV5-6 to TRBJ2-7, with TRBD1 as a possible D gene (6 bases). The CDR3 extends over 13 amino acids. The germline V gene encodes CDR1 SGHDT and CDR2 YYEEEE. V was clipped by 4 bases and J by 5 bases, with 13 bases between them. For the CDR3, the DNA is TGTGCCAGCAGCGATACAGGGATCGACGAGCAGTACTTC. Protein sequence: CASSDTGIDEQYF.

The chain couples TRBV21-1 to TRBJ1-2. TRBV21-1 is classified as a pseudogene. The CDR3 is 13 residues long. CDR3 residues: CASSPRGGDGYTF. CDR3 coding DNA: TGTGCCAGCAGCCCTCGGGGAGGGGATGGCTACACCTTC.

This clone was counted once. CDR3: CASSQGNSGNTIYF. For the CDR3, the DNA is TGTGCCAGCTCTCAGGGAAACTCTGGAAACACCATATATTTT. The rearrangement joins TRBV7-9 to TRBJ1-3; tentative D call: TRBD1 (5 bases). The CDR3 is made up of 14 amino acids. Trimming shortened V by 8 bases and J by 0 bases, and 11 bases separated the two germline ends. CDR1 and CDR2 from the germline V gene are SEHNR and FQNEAQ (reference sequence). The variable domain in full, with the rest retrieved from reference TRBV7-9 and TRBJ1-3, is DTGVSQNPRHKITKRGQNVTFRCDPISEHNRLYWYRQTLGQGPEFLTYFQNEAQLEKSRLLSDRFSAERPKGSFSTLEIQRTEQGDSAMYLCASSQGNSGNTIYFGEGSWLTVV.

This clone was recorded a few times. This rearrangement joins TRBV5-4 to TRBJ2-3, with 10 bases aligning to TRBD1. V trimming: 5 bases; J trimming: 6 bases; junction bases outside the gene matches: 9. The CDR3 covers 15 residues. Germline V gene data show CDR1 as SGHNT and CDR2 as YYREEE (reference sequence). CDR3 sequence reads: CASSSPGQGRDTQYF. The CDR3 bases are TGTGCCAGCAGTTCCCCGGGACAGGGGAGGGATACGCAGTATTTT.

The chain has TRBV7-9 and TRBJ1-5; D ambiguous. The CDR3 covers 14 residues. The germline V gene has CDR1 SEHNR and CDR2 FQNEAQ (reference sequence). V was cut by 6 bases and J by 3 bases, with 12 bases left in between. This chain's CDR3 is CASRADGINQPQHF. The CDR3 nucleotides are TGTGCCAGCAGAGCGGACGGCATCAATCAGCCCCAGCATTTT. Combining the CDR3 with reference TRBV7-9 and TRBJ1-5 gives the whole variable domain DTGVSQNPRHKITKRGQNVTFRCDPISEHNRLYWYRQTLGQGPEFLTYFQNEAQLEKSRLLSDRFSAERPKGSFSTLEIQRTEQGDSAMYLCASRADGINQPQHFGDGTRLSIL.

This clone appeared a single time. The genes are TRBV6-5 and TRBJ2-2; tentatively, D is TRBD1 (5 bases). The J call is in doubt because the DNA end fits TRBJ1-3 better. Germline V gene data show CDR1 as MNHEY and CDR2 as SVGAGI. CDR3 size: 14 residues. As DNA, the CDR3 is TGTGCCAGCAGGCCCCGGGGGGGTGGAAACACCATATATTTT. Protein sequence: CASRPRGGGNTIYF.

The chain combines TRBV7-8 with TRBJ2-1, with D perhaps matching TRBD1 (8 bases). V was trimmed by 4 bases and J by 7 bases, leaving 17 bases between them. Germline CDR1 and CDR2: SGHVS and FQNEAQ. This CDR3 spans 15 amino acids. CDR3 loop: CASSSQGGKGNEQFF. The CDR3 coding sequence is TGTGCCAGCAGCTCACAGGGGGGGAAAGGAAATGAGCAGTTCTTC.

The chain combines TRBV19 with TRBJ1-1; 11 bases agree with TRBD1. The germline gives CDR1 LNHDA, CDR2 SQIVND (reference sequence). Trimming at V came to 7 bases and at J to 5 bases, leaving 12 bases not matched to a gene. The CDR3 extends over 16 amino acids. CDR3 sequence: CASNPGQGARGTEAFF. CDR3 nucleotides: TGTGCCAGTAATCCTGGACAGGGGGCTCGGGGTACTGAAGCTTTCTTT. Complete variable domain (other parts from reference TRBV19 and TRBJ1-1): DGGITQSPKYLFRKEGQNVTLSCEQNLNHDAMYWYRQDPGQGLRLIYYSQIVNDFQKGDIAEGYSVSREKKESFPLTVTSAQKNPTAFYLCASNPGQGARGTEAFFGQGTRLTVV.

The CDR3 protein is CASSSGQGLSDTQYF. DNA of the CDR3: TGTGCCAGCAGCTCTGGACAGGGCCTCTCAGATACGCAGTATTTT. The chain employs TRBV11-3 and TRBJ2-3, with TRBD1 matching over 8 bases. CDR1 SGHNT and CDR2 YENEEA come from the germline V gene. The CDR3 length is 15 residues. Losses at the gene ends were 4 bases for V and 4 bases for J; bases not matched to a gene: 7.

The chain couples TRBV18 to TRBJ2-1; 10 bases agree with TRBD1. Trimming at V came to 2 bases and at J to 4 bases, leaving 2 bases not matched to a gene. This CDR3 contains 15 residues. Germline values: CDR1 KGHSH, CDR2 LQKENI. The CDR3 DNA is TGTGCCAGCTCACCAAGGGACAGGGGATACAATGAGCAGTTCTTC. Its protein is CASSPRDRGYNEQFF.

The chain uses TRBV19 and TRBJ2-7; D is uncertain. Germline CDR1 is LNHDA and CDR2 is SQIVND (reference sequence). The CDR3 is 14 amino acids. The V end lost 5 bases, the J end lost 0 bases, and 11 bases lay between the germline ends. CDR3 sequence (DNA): TGTGCCAGTAGTCTCCAGTCTTCCTCCTACGAGCAGTACTTC. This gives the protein CASSLQSSSYEQYF.

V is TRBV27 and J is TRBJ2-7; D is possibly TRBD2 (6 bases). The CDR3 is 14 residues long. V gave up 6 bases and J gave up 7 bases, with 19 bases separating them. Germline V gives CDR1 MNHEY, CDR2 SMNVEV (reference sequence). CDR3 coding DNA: TGTGCCAGCAGCCCCCGACCCGCCCGGGGGGAGCAGTACTTC. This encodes CASSPRPARGEQYF.

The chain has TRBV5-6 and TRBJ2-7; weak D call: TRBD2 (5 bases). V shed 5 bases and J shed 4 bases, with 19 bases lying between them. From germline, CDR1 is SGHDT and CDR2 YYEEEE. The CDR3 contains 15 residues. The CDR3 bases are TGTGCCAGCAGGCTGGAGGAAGAAGACCGATACGAGCAGTACTTC. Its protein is CASRLEEEDRYEQYF.

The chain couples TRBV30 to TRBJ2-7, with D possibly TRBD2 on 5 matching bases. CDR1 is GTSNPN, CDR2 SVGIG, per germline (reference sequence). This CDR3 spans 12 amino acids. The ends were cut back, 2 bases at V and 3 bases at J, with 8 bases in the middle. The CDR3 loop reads CAWSSGGYEQYF. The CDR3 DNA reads TGTGCCTGGAGTAGCGGAGGCTACGAGCAGTACTTC.

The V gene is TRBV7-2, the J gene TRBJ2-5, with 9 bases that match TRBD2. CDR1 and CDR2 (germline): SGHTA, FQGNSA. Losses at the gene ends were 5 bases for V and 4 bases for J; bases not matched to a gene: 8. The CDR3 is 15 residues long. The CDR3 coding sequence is TGTGCCAGCAGCCGTGCGACTAGCGGCACAGAGACCCAGTACTTC. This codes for CASSRATSGTETQYF. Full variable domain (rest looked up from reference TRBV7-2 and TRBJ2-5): GAGVSQSPSNKVTEKGKDVELRCDPISGHTALYWYRQSLGQGLEFLIYFQGNSAPDKSGLPSDRFSAERTGGSVSTLTIQRTQQEDSAVYLCASSRATSGTETQYFGPGTRLLVL.